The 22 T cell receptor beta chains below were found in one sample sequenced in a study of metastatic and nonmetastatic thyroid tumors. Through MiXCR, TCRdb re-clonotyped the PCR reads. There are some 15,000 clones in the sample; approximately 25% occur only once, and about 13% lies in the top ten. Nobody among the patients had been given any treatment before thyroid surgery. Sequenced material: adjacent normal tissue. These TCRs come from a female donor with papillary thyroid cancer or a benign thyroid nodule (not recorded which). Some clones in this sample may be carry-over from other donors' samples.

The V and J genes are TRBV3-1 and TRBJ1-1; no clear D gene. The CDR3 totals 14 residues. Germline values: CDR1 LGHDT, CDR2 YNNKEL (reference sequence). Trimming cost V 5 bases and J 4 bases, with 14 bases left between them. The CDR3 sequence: CASSTRTGSTEAFF. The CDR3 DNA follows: TGTGCCAGCAGCACGCGGACCGGAAGCACTGAAGCTTTCTTT. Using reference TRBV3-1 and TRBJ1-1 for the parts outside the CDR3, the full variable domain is DTAVSQTPKYLVTQMGNDKSIKCEQNLGHDTMYWYKQDSKKFLKIMFSYNNKELIINETVPNRFSPKSPDKAHLNLHINSLELGDSAVYFCASSTRTGSTEAFFGQGTRLTVV.

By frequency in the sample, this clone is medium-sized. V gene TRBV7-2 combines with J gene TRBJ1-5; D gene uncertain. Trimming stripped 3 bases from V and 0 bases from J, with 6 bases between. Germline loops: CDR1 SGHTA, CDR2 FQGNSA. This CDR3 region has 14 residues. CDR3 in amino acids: CASSFSGSNQPQHF. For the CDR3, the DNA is TGTGCCAGCAGCTTCTCAGGTAGCAATCAGCCCCAGCATTTT.

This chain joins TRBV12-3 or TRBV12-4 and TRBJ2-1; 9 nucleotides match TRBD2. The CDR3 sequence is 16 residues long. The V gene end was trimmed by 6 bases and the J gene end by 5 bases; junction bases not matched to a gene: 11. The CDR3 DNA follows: TGTGCCAGCAGAACCCTTAGCGGGAGAGTTCACAATGAGCAGTTCTTC. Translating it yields CASRTLSGRVHNEQFF.

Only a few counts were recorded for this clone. The CDR3 sequence: CSVRDRVSHEQYF. DNA for the CDR3: TGCAGCGTGAGGGACAGGGTATCCCACGAGCAGTACTTC. The genes are TRBV29-1 and TRBJ2-7, with 9 bases aligning to TRBD1. Trimming took 6 bases from V and 5 from J; bases not matched to a gene: 8. Germline V lookup: CDR1 SQVTM, CDR2 ANQGSEA. The CDR3 sequence is 13 residues long.

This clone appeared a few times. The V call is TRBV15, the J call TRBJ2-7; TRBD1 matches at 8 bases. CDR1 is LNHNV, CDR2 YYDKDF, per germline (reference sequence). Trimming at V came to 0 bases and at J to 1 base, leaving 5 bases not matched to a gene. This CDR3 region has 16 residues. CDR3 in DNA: TGTGCCACCAGCAGAGACCGGACAGGGATTTCCTACGAGCAGTACTTC. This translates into CATSRDRTGISYEQYF. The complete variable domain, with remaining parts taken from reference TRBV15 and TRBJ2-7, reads DAMVIQNPRYQVTQFGKPVTLSCSQTLNHNVMYWYQQKSSQAPKLLFHYYDKDFNNEADTPDNFQSRRPNTSFCFLDIRSPGLGDTAMYLCATSRDRTGISYEQYFGPGTRLTVT.

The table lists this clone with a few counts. The CDR3 nucleotides read TGTGCCAGCAGATTTACGCTCATGAACACTGAAGCTTTCTTT. Residues: CASRFTLMNTEAFF. V and J are TRBV7-2 and TRBJ1-1; D not certain. Germline lookup yields CDR1 SGHTA and CDR2 FQGNSA. The CDR3 is made up of 14 amino acids. Trimming cost V 6 bases and J 0 bases, with 11 bases left between them.

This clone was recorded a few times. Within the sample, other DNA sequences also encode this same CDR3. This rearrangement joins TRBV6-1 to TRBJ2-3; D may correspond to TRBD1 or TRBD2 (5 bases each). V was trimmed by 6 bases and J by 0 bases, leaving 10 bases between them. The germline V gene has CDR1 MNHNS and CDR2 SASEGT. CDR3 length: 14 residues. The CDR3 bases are TGTGCCAGCAGCCCCGGGACCAGCACAGATACGCAGTATTTT. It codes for CASSPGTSTDTQYF.

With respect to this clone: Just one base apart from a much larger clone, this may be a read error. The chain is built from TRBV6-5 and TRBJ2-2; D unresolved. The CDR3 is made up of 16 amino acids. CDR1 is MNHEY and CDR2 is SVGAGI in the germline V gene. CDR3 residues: CASSYSTEESTVELFF. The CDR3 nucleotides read TGTGCCAGCAGTTACTCGACTGAGGAGAGCACCGTGGAGCTGTTTTTT.

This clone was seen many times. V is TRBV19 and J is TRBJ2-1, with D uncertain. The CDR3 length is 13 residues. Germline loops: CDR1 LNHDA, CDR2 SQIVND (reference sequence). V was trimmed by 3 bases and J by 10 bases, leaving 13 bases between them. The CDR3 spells CASSMGRHGEQFF. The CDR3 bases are TGTGCCAGTAGTATGGGTCGACATGGAGAGCAGTTCTTC.

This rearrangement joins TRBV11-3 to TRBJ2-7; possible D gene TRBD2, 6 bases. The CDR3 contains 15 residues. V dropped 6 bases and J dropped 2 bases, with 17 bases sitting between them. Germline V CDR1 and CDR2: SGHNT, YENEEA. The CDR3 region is CASSQGTGETYEQYF. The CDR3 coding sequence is TGTGCCAGCAGTCAAGGGACGGGGGAAACCTACGAGCAGTACTTC.

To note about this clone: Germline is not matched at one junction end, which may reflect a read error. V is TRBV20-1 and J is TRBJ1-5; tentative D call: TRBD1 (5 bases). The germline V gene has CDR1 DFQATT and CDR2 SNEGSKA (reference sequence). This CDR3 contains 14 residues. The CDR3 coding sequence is TGCAGTGCTGGGGACTTATGGAGCACTCAGCCCCAGCATTTT. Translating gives CSAGDLWSTQPQHF.

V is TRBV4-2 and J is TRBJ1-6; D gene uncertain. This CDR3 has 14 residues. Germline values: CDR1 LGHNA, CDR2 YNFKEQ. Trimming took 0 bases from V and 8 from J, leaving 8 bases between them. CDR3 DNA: TGTGCCAGCAGCCAAGAAGTAACAGATTCACCCCTCCACTTT. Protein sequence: CASSQEVTDSPLHF.

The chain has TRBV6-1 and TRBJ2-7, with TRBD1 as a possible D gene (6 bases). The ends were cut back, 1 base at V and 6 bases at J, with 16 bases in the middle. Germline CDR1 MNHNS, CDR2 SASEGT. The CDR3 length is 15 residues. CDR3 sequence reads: CASSEGTAHRGEQYV. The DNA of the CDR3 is TGTGCCAGCAGTGAAGGGACAGCCCATCGAGGCGAGCAGTACGTC.

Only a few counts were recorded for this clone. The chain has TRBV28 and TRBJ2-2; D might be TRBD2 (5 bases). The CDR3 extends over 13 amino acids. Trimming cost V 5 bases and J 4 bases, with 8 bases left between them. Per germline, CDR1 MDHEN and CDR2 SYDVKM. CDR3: CASSATSTGELFF. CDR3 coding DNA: TGTGCCAGCAGTGCAACTAGCACCGGGGAGCTGTTTTTT. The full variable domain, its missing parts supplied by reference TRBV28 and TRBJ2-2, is DVKVTQSSRYLVKRTGEKVFLECVQDMDHENMFWYRQDPGLGLRLIYFSYDVKMKEKGDIPEGYSVSREKKERFSLILESASTNQTSMYLCASSATSTGELFFGEGSRLTVL.

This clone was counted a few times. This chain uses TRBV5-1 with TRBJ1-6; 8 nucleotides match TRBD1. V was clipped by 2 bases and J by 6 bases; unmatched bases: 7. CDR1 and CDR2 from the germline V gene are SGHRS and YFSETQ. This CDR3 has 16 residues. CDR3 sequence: CASSFSDRAGNSPLHF. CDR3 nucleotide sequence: TGCGCCAGCAGCTTCTCGGACAGGGCGGGTAATTCACCCCTCCACTTT.

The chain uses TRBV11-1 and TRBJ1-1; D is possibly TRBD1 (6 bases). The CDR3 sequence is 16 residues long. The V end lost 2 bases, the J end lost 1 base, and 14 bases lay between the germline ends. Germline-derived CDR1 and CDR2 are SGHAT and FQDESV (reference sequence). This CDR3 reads CASSLPLWTENTEAFF. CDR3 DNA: TGTGCCAGCAGCTTACCCCTATGGACAGAGAACACTGAAGCTTTCTTT.

The CDR3 coding sequence is TGTGCCAGCAGCTTAAGCGGGGACAGCTCCTACGAGCAGTACTTC. Its translation is CASSLSGDSSYEQYF. The chain links TRBV7-3 to TRBJ2-7, with D tentatively TRBD1 (7 bases). The length of the CDR3 is 15 residues. With 1 base removed from V and 0 bases from J, the gap between germline ends came to 10 bases. Per germline, CDR1 SGHTA and CDR2 FQGTGA. The full variable domain, rest sourced from reference TRBV7-3 and TRBJ2-7, is GAGVSQTPSNKVTEKGKYVELRCDPISGHTALYWYRQSLGQGPEFLIYFQGTGAADDSGLPNDRFFAVRPEGSVSTLKIQRTERGDSAVYLCASSLSGDSSYEQYFGPGTRLTVT.

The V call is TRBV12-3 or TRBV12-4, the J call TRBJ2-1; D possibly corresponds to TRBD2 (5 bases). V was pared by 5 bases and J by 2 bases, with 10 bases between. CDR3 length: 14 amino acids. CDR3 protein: CASSEGAAYNEQFF. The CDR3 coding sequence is TGTGCCAGCAGTGAGGGCGCAGCCTACAATGAGCAGTTCTTC.

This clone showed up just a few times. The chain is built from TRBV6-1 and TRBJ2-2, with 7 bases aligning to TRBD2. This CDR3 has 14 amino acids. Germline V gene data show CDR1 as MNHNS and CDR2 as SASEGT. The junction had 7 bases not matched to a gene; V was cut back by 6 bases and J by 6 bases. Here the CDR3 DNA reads TGTGCCAGCAGAACAAGCGGGATGTCCGGGGAGCTGTTTTTT. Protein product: CASRTSGMSGELFF.

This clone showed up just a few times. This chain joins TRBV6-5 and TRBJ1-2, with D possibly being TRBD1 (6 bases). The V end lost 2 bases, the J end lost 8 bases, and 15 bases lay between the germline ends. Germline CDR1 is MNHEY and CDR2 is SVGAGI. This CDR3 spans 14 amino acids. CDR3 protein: CASSYGGRYPGYTF. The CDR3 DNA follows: TGTGCCAGCAGTTACGGGGGCAGGTACCCGGGCTACACCTTC.

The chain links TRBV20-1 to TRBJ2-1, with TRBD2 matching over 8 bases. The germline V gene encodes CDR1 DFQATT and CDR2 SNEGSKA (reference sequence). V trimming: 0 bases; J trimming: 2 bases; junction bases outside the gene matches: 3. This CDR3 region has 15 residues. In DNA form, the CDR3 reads TGCAGTGCTAGAGATGGGACTAGGCCCTACAATGAGCAGTTCTTC. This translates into CSARDGTRPYNEQFF.

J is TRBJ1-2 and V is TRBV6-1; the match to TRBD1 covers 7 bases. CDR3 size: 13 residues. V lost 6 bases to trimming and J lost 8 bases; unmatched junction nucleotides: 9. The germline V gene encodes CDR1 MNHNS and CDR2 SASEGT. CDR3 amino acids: CASSPGGGGGYTF. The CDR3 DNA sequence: TGTGCCAGCAGCCCGGGAGGGGGCGGAGGCTACACCTTC.